Shown below are 4 T cell receptor beta chains from a single sample sequenced in a study of OX40 agonist ivuxolimab in advanced cancers. Assay: immunoSEQ multiplex PCR; the TCRdb copy retains only in-frame clones and omits some. The sample has approximately 40,000 clones, approximately 84% seen once; the top ten hold roughly a sixth. Sequences were derived from CD4+ or CD8+ T cells sorted from blood, sampled in a trial of the OX40 agonist ivuxolimab. These receptors all stem from an adult with an advanced solid tumor such as melanoma, head and neck, liver or kidney cancer.

The CDR3 spells CASSLGLGRSYEQYF. The CDR3 coding sequence is TGTGCCAGCAGTTTAGGATTGGGTAGGAGTTACGAGCAGTACTTC. This rearrangement joins TRBV27 to TRBJ2-7, with D uncertain. Trimming removed 2 bases at V and 4 bases at J, with 15 bases between. This CDR3 has 15 amino acids. Looked up from germline, CDR1 is MNHEY and CDR2 is SMNVEV (reference sequence).

The chain joins TRBV9 to TRBJ1-4, with TRBD1 matching over 7 bases. Germline CDR1 and CDR2: SGDLS and YYNGEE. CDR3 length: 16 amino acids. J lost 0 bases, V lost 3 bases, and 5 bases had no gene match. The CDR3 sequence is CASSAGQTATNEKLFF. In DNA form, the CDR3 reads TGTGCCAGCAGCGCGGGACAGACTGCAACTAATGAAAAACTGTTTTTT.

V and J are TRBV9 and TRBJ2-3; D is unresolved. Germline V lookup: CDR1 SGDLS, CDR2 YYNGEE. Between the trimmed V and J ends, which lost 3 bases and 5 bases, there was a span of 10 bases. CDR3 size: 13 residues. CDR3 in amino acids: CASSDGEVDTQYF. The CDR3 nucleotides read TGTGCCAGCAGCGACGGAGAGGTAGATACGCAGTATTTT.

The chain links TRBV27 to TRBJ1-2; 10 bases are shared with TRBD1. Germline trimming cut 5 bases from V and 4 bases from J; bases unmatched to any gene: 4. The CDR3 sequence is 14 residues long. The germline V gene has CDR1 MNHEY and CDR2 SMNVEV (reference sequence). The CDR3 nucleotides are TGTGCCAGCAGTCCGGGACAGGGGCTCTATGGCTACACCTTC. This encodes CASSPGQGLYGYTF.